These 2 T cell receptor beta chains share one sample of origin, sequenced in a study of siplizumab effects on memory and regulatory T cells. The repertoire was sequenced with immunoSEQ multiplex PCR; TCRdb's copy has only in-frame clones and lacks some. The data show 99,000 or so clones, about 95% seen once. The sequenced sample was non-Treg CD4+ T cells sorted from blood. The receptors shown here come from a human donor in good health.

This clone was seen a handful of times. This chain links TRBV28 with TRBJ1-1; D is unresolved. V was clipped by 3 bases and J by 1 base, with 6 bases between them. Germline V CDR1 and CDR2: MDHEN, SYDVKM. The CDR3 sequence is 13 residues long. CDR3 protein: CASSLGRNTEAFF. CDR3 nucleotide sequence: TGTGCCAGCAGTTTGGGGAGGAACACTGAAGCTTTCTTT.

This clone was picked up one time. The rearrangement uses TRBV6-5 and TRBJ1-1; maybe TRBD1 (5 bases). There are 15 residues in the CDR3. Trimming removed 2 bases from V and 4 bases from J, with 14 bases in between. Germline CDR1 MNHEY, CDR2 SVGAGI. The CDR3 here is CASSYNIRVGTEAFF. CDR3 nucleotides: TGTGCCAGCAGTTACAATATCAGGGTGGGCACTGAAGCTTTCTTT.